The present TCR beta chain was sequenced within a study of shared T cell receptors in the human thymus. CDR3 size: 19 residues. CDR1 and CDR2 from the germline V gene are LNHDA and SQIVND (reference sequence). V shed 5 bases, J shed 5 bases, and the junction held 18 bases outside the gene matches. Here immunoSEQ multiplex PCR was the method, and the copy in TCRdb shows in-frame clones only, minus some. The sample holds approximately 400,000 clones; around 95% are singletons and the top ten take around 0.018%. This chain joins TRBV19 and TRBJ2-5, with 12 nucleotides matching TRBD2. The source of this sequence is a human donor. Sequencing input: thymocytes. The CDR3 region has the DNA TGTGCCAGTAGTCCCCGGGGGACAAATCGACTAGCGGGAGTCGAGACCCAGTACTTC. Its protein product is CASSPRGTNRLAGVETQYF. The whole variable domain, filled in from reference TRBV19 and TRBJ2-5, reads DGGITQSPKYLFRKEGQNVTLSCEQNLNHDAMYWYRQDPGQGLRLIYYSQIVNDFQKGDIAEGYSVSREKKESFPLTVTSAQKNPTAFYLCASSPRGTNRLAGVETQYFGPGTRLLVL.